The source of this T cell receptor (beta chain) is a study of control samples from healthy donors and cancer patients (dated by TCRdb to about 2020). The germline V gene gives CDR1 as SGHRS and CDR2 as YFSETQ. V is pruned by 1 base and J by 3 bases, leaving 2 bases of the junction without a gene match. From cysteine to phenylalanine, the CDR3 is 15 amino acids long. Only the CDR3 DNA is retained, 45 bases long and in frame from the first base. In regard to this clone: Its antigen specificity is not known. One base away there is no much larger clone; base qualities are not given.

Library prep was done by the immunoSEQ multiplex PCR assay. In its TCRdb copy, this immuneACCESS table keeps in-frame sequences only and misses some clones. Where compared with another copy, unresolved V genes explain less than half of these, and the others have no known cause. The sample yields 200,000 or so clones; roughly 94% were counted once. Jointly, the top ten make up about 1.6% of the sample. The chain employs TRBV5-1 and TRBJ1-4; 8 bases in the middle match TRBD1. The specimen sequenced was blood. The TCR originated in a man aged 45-65 years in good health. Here the CDR3 is given as CASSLMTGANEKLFF. The bases are TGCGCCAGCAGCTTGATGACAGGGGCTAATGAAAAACTGTTTTTT.